A selection of T cell receptor beta chains follows, all from one sample in a study of T-cell reconstitution after alpha-beta-depleted transplantation in children. MiXCR, run by TCRdb on the PCR reads, gives a single entry per CDR3 protein. The table has a few hundred thousand distinct CDR3 sequences, about 40% seen once. Sequencing was performed on PBMCs, taken before TCRalphabeta/CD19-depleted stem cell transplant. All receptors derive from a girl aged 2 to 9 with aplastic anemia, due to receive a stem cell transplant. The CDR3 runs from the conserved cysteine through the conserved F or W. The D gene is left open where the match is weak. Clone size is given for some rows only: seen once, a few or many times, or a class if the clone is expanded.

v_call	d_call	j_call	clone_size	cdr3_aa	cdr3_nt
TRBV5-1	.	TRBJ1-4	few	CASSSTGTNEKLFF	TGCGCCAGCAGCTCCACAGGGACTAATGAAAAACTGTTTTTT
TRBV19	.	TRBJ2-1	few	CASSIVTYNEQFF	TGTGCCAGTAGTATAGTGACCTACAATGAGCAGTTCTTC
TRBV20-1	TRBD2	TRBJ2-5	.	CCVWGVAGGLGETQCF	TGCTGTGTTTGGGGCGTAGCGGGGGGCCTGGGGGAGACCCAGTGCTTC
TRBV20-1	TRBD2	TRBJ2-1	few	CSAIWPSGRGNEQFF	TGCAGTGCTATCTGGCCTAGCGGGAGAGGCAATGAGCAGTTCTTC
TRBV10-2	.	TRBJ2-1	.	CASSESTIYEQFF	TGCGCCAGCAGTGAGTCGACGATCTATGAGCAGTTCTTC
TRBV7-2	TRBD1	TRBJ2-3	once	CASSLAPTGGGTDTQYF	TGTGCCAGCAGCTTAGCCCCGACAGGGGGAGGCACAGATACGCAGTATTTT
TRBV7-3	TRBD2	TRBJ2-1	.	CASSGNSGRFSYNEQFF	TGTGCCAGCAGCGGCAATAGCGGGAGATTCTCCTACAATGAGCAGTTCTTC
TRBV28	TRBD2	TRBJ2-7	once	CASSLPRTRISYEQYF	TGTGCCAGCAGTTTACCTCGGACTAGAATCTCCTACGAGCAGTACTTC
TRBV10-1	.	TRBJ2-5	.	CASSDGGRETQYF	TGCGCCAGCAGTGACGGGGGGCGTGAGACCCAGTACTTC
TRBV4-1	.	TRBJ2-5	.	CASSHPQRGGQETQYF	TGCGCCAGCAGCCATCCCCAGAGGGGCGGTCAAGAGACCCAGTACTTC
TRBV20-1	.	TRBJ1-5	.	CSARAGMFQPQHF	TGCAGTGCTAGGGCGGGGATGTTTCAGCCCCAGCATTTT
TRBV30	.	TRBJ2-5	few	CAWSGGTDGETQYF	TGTGCCTGGAGTGGCGGGACAGATGGGGAGACCCAGTACTTC
TRBV5-1	.	TRBJ2-5	few	CASSWAYVGETQYF	TGCGCCAGCAGCTGGGCTTACGTGGGGGAGACCCAGTACTTC
TRBV20-1	TRBD1	TRBJ2-1	.	CSASSGTDYNEQFF	TGCAGTGCTAGCTCCGGGACAGACTACAATGAGCAGTTCTTC
TRBV6-5	.	TRBJ2-1	.	CASSYPGSYNEQFF	TGTGCCAGCAGTTACCCGGGCTCCTACAATGAGCAGTTCTTC
TRBV29-1	.	TRBJ2-1	.	CSVGGRDVSYNEQFF	TGCAGCGTTGGGGGGCGGGATGTCTCCTACAATGAGCAGTTCTTC
TRBV7-9	.	TRBJ1-2	.	CASSLGSAGDEGYTF	TGTGCCAGCAGCCTAGGGTCAGCAGGGGACGAGGGCTACACCTTC
TRBV6-1	.	TRBJ1-6	many	CASSRVDGSSPLHF	TGTGCCAGCAGCCGAGTCGACGGATCTTCACCCCTCCACTTT
TRBV20-1	TRBD2	TRBJ2-1	few	CSAGTSGRRDEQFF	TGCAGTGCTGGGACTAGCGGGAGGCGAGATGAGCAGTTCTTC
TRBV5-5	TRBD2	TRBJ2-1	.	CASSLGGGANEQFF	TGTGCCAGCAGCTTGGGCGGGGGGGCCAATGAGCAGTTCTTC
TRBV28	TRBD1	TRBJ2-1	few	CASSLSPGQAAF	TGTGCCAGCAGTTTATCACCGGGACAGGCGGCCTTC
TRBV12-3/TRBV12-4	.	TRBJ2-1	.	CASSFWLHRDTTYNEQFF	TGTGCCAGCAGTTTTTGGTTACACAGGGACACTACCTACAATGAGCAGTTCTTC
TRBV4-1	.	TRBJ2-3	few	CASSPIGTLADTQYF	TGCGCCAGCAGCCCGATCGGGACCCTCGCGGATACGCAGTATTTT
TRBV18	.	TRBJ2-5	many	CASSPPPPAPETQYF	TGTGCCAGCTCACCACCGCCTCCAGCCCCGGAGACCCAGTACTTC
TRBV20-1	.	TRBJ2-1	.	CSARDFLSGGGPFF	TGCAGTGCTAGAGATTTTCTAAGTGGGGGGGGCCCGTTCTTC
TRBV20-1	.	TRBJ2-3	many	CSARSGRGTDTQYF	TGCAGTGCTAGAAGCGGGCGAGGCACAGATACGCAGTATTTT
TRBV19	.	TRBJ2-3	many	CASSSLLSTQYF	TGTGCCAGTTCCTCCTTATTGAGCACGCAGTATTTT
TRBV5-1	TRBD1	TRBJ2-3	many	CASSLGGQGSFTDTQYF	TGCGCCAGCAGCTTGGGAGGACAGGGGTCCTTCACAGATACGCAGTATTTT
TRBV14	TRBD2	TRBJ2-1	few	CASSQPGLGNEQFF	TGTGCCAGCAGCCAACCGGGACTAGGTAACGAGCAGTTCTTC
TRBV5-8	.	TRBJ2-2	many	CASTSTPRTGELFF	TGTGCCAGCACCTCCACCCCCCGCACCGGGGAGCTGTTTTTT
TRBV20-1	.	TRBJ2-3	few	CSARDGRGLADTQYF	TGCAGTGCTAGAGATGGGCGCGGGCTAGCAGATACGCAGTATTTT
TRBV6-5	.	TRBJ1-5	many	CASSYSFRLNSNQPQHF	TGTGCCAGCAGTTACTCTTTTCGTCTCAATAGCAATCAGCCCCAGCATTTT
TRBV5-6	TRBD2	TRBJ2-5	many	CASSFSGRIKGETQYF	TGTGCCAGCAGCTTTAGCGGGAGAATAAAGGGGGAGACCCAGTACTTC
TRBV16	TRBD2	TRBJ2-1	.	CASSQSAGGSNEQFF	TGTGCCAGCAGCCAATCAGCGGGAGGTTCGAATGAGCAGTTCTTC
TRBV5-1	TRBD1	TRBJ2-1	.	CASSLGFRGQGVEQFF	TGCGCCAGCAGCTTGGGGTTCCGGGGACAGGGTGTTGAGCAGTTCTTC
TRBV5-5	.	TRBJ2-2	.	CASSLNPYANTGELFF	TGTGCCAGCAGCTTGAACCCCTACGCGAACACCGGGGAGCTGTTTTTT
TRBV11-2	.	TRBJ2-5	.	CASSLEGSGEKTQYF	TGTGCCAGCAGCTTAGAGGGGTCAGGGGAAAAGACCCAGTACTTC
TRBV27	TRBD2	TRBJ2-5	.	CASSPLSGNSQETQYF	TGTGCCAGCAGTCCCCTTAGCGGGAACAGCCAAGAGACCCAGTACTTC
TRBV29-1	.	TRBJ2-2	many	CSVDPGENTGELFF	TGCAGCGTAGACCCAGGGGAGAACACCGGGGAGCTGTTTTTT
TRBV6-5	TRBD1	TRBJ1-1	.	CASSLGQGGNTEAFF	TGTGCCAGCAGTTTGGGACAGGGTGGGAACACTGAAGCTTTCTTT
TRBV20-1	TRBD1	TRBJ2-7	few	CSARENRGWYEQYF	TGCAGTGCTAGAGAGAACAGGGGTTGGTACGAGCAGTACTTC
TRBV6-1	.	TRBJ2-3	.	CASSEALVSQYF	TGTGCCAGCAGTGAAGCGTTAGTTAGCCAGTATTTT
TRBV12-3/TRBV12-4	.	TRBJ2-7	.	CASSFFAQGGEQYF	TGTGCCAGCAGTTTTTTCGCCCAGGGGGGCGAGCAGTACTTC
TRBV12-3/TRBV12-4	TRBD1	TRBJ2-3	.	CASRGMTDTQYF	TGTGCCTCCAGGGGGATGACAGATACGCAGTATTTT
TRBV20-1	TRBD2	TRBJ2-1	.	CSASPTSGSSDEQFF	TGCAGTGCTAGTCCGACTAGCGGGAGTAGTGATGAGCAGTTCTTC
TRBV28	.	TRBJ2-5	.	CATGSGILNGETQYF	TGTGCCACCGGTTCCGGGATACTGAACGGGGAGACCCAGTACTTC
TRBV12-3/TRBV12-4	.	TRBJ2-3	.	CASTPLALSTDTQYF	TGTGCCAGCACCCCGTTGGCCTTGTCCACAGATACGCAGTATTTT
TRBV15	.	TRBJ2-7	.	CATSSPDRSEQYF	TGTGCCACCAGCAGCCCCGACAGAAGCGAGCAGTACTTC
TRBV20-1	TRBD1	TRBJ2-5	.	CSARGVDRVGETQYF	TGCAGTGCTAGAGGGGTAGACAGGGTAGGAGAGACCCAGTACTTC
TRBV24-1	.	TRBJ2-3	.	CATSDQRPGDTQYF	TGTGCCACCAGTGACCAGAGACCGGGAGATACGCAGTATTTT
TRBV6-2/TRBV6-3	.	TRBJ2-7	.	CASSYGGVGEQYF	TGTGCCAGCAGTTACGGCGGGGTCGGGGAGCAGTACTTC
TRBV6-1	TRBD2	TRBJ2-1	few	CASSRRGLAEGSYNEQFF	TGTGCCAGCAGTCGGAGGGGACTAGCGGAGGGCTCCTACAATGAGCAGTTCTTC